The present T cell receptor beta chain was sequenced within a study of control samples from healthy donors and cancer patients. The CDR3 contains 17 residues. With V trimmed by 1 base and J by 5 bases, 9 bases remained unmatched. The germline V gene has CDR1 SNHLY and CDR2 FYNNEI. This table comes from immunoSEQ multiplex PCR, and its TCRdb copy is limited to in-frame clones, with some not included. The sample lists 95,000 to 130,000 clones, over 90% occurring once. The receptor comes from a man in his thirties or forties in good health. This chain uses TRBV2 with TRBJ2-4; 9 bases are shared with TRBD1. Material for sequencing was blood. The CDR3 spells CASSEEFGTGSQNIQYF. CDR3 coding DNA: TGTGCCAGCAGTGAAGAGTTTGGGACAGGGAGCCAAAACATTCAGTACTTC.